The clone carrying this T cell receptor (beta chain) was counted ten times or more. Its antigen is unknown. This sample is drawn from a study of breast tumors, draining lymph nodes, adjacent tissues. Overall study findings and caveats: The data were judged consistent with most tumor T cells coming from lymph node and expanding in tumor. The lymph node origin of tumor T cells was framed as consistent with a hypothesis, not demonstrated. Luminal-like breast cancer showed significantly greater tumor-nontumor repertoire similarity than basal-like breast cancer did. Compared with lymph nodes, tumors were less diverse; compared with nontumor tissue, more.

TCRdb re-called the multiplex PCR reads through MiXCR, storing one row per CDR3 protein. The sample consists of about 220,000 distinct CDR3 sequences, 30% to 35% of them appearing once. The lymph nodes were axillary draining lymph nodes from breast cancer patients. Trimming shortened V by 5 bases and J by 7 bases, and 12 bases separated the two germline ends. The CDR3 is made up of 12 amino acids. Germline V gene sequence: CDR1 SEHNR, CDR2 FQNEAQ (reference sequence). V and J are TRBV7-9 and TRBJ2-7; TRBD1 might be the D (6 bases). The receptor was isolated from a female donor with breast cancer. Some clones in this sample may be carry-over from other donors' samples. The sequenced material came from axillary lymph node tissue. CDR3: CASSLTGFEQYF. CDR3 in DNA: TGTGCCAGCAGCCTGACAGGATTTGAGCAGTACTTC.